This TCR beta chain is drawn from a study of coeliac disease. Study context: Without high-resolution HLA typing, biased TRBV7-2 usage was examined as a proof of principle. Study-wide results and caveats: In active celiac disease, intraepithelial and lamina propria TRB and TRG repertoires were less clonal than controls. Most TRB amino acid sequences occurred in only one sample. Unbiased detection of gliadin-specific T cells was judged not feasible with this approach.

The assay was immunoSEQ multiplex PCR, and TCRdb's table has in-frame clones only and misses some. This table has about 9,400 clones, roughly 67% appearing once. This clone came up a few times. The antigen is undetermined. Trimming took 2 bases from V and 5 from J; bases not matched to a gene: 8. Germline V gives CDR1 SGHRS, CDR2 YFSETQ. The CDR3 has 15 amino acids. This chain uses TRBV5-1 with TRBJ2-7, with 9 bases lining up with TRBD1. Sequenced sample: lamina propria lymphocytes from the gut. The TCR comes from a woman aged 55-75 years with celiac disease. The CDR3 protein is CASSFGGQGMNEQYF. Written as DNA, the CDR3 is TGCGCCAGCAGCTTCGGCGGACAGGGGATGAACGAGCAGTACTTC.